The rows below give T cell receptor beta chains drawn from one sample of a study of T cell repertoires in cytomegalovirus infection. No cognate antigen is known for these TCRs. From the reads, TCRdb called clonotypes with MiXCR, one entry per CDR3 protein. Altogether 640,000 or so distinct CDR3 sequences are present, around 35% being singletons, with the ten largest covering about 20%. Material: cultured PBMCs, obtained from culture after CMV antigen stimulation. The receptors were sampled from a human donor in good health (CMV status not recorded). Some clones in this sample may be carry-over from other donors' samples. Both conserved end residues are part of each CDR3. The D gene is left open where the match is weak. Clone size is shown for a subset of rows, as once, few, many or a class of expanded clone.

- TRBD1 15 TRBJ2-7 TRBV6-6 TGTGCCAGCAGCGTTCGGGACAGGGGCACCTACGAGCAGTACTTC CASSVRDRGTYEQYF
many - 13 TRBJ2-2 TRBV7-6 TGTGCCAGCAGCTTAGAGGGTGCCGGGGAGCTGTTTTTT CASSLEGAGELFF
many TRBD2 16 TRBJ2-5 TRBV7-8 TGTGCCAGCAGCCTTCCTAGGACTAGCGGGGCTGAGACCCAGTACTTC CASSLPRTSGAETQYF
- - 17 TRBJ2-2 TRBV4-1 TGCGCCAGCAGCCAACGGATGACGAGAGCCAACACCGGGGAGCTGTTTTTT CASSQRMTRANTGELFF
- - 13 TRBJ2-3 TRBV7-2 TGTGCCAGCAGCTTCAGGATCTCAGATACGCAGTATTTT CASSFRISDTQYF
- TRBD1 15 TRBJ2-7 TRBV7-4 TGTGCCAGCAGCTCCGGACAGGGGGCTGTCTACGAGCAGTACTTC CASSSGQGAVYEQYF
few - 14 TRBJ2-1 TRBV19 TGTGCCAGTAGTATTCAGGGGATTGACAATGAGCAGTTCTTC CASSIQGIDNEQFF
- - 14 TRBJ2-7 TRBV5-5 TGTGCCAGCTCCAACATCCCTAGCTCCTACGAGCAGTACTTC CASSNIPSSYEQYF
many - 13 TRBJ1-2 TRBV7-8 TGTGCCAGCAGCTTAGGGCCGGACTATGGCTACACCTTC CASSLGPDYGYTF
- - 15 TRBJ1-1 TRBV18 TGTGCCAGCTCACCACGGACGGTGATTGGCACTGAAGCTTTCTTT CASSPRTVIGTEAFF
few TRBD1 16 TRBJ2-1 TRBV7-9 TGTGCCAGCAACGGACAGGTCCTTGGGTCCTACAATGAGCAGTTCTTC CASNGQVLGSYNEQFF
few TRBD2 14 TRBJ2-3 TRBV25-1 TGTGCCAGCAGTCGCGGGAGGGGCACAGATACGCAGTATTTT CASSRGRGTDTQYF
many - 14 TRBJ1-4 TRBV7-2 TGTGCCAGCAGCTTAGCTTTCCGTAATGAAAAACTGTTTTTT CASSLAFRNEKLFF
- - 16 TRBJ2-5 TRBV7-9 TGTGCCAGCAGCTTAGAGGTCGGGATTGCCAAAGAGACCCAGTACTTC CASSLEVGIAKETQYF
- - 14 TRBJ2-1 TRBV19 TGTCCCAGTAGTATATTTGAGCGCCGAGATGAGCAGTTCTTC CPSSIFERRDEQFF
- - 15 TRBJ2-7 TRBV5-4 TGTGCCATCTCCCCAGGCCGCGGGCCGTCGGGGGAGCAGTACTTC CAISPGRGPSGEQYF
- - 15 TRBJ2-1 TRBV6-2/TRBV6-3 TGTGCCAGCAGTTACCGGGGTTACGTGGTAGATGAGCAGTTCTTC CASSYRGYVVDEQFF
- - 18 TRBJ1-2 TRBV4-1 TGCGCCAGCAGCCAAGCGAGGAGGGCGACAGAATTTAACTATGGCTACACCTTC CASSQARRATEFNYGYTF
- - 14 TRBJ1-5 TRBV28 TGTGCCAGCACTGTGGTGGGGAGCAATCAGCCCCAGCATTTT CASTVVGSNQPQHF
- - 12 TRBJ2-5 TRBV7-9 TGTGCCAGCAGCTTCCCTTGGGAGACCCAGTACTTC CASSFPWETQYF
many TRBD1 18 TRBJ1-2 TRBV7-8 TGTGCCAGCAGCTTAGCTTGGACAGGGGGCCCTTCTAACTATGGCTACACCTTC CASSLAWTGGPSNYGYTF
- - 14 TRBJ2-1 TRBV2 TGTGCCAGCAGTGAATGGGCTAGCGTCAATGAGCAGTTCTTC CASSEWASVNEQFF
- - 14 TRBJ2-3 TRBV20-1 TGCAGTGTCGCGGGGGCTAGCGTCACAGATACGCAGTATTTT CSVAGASVTDTQYF
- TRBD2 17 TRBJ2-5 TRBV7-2 TGTGCCAGCAAAAGGACTAGCGGGGGAGCCATCCAAGAGACCCAGTACTTC CASKRTSGGAIQETQYF
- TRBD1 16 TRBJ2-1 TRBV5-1 TGCGCCAGCGCGTCCCGGACAGGGGGGAGCTACAATGAGCAGTTCTTC CASASRTGGSYNEQFF
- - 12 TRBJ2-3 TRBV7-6 TGTGCCAGCGGATCCGAGTCCCGGGCGCAGTATTTT CASGSESRAQYF
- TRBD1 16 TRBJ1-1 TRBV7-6 TGTGCCAGCAGCTTTCCCGGGACAGGGATGAACACTGAAGCTTTCTTT CASSFPGTGMNTEAFF
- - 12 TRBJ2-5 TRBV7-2 TGTGCCAGCAGCGCCATCCAAGAGACCCAGTACTTC CASSAIQETQYF
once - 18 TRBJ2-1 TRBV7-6 TGTGCCAGCAGCTTAGCCGACTGGGCCGAAAGCTCCTACAATGAGCAGTTCTTC CASSLADWAESSYNEQFF
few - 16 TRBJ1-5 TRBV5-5 TGTGCCAGCAGCCCCTTTCTCAGGGGTGGCAATCAGCCCCAGCATTTT CASSPFLRGGNQPQHF
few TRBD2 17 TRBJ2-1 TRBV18 TGTGCCAGCTCACCAAAATTAGCGGGTAGCTCCTACAATGAGCAGTTCTTC CASSPKLAGSSYNEQFF
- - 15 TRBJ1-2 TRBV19 TGTGCCAGTAACGACAGGCTAAATCCTAACTATGGCTACACCTTC CASNDRLNPNYGYTF
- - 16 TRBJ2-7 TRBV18 TGTGCCAGCTCACTTACAGGTGGGACTTTCGCTGACGAGCAGTACTTC CASSLTGGTFADEQYF
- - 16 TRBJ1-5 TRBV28 TGTGCCAGCAGACCGGGAACAGCATATAGCAATCAGCCCCAGCATTTT CASRPGTAYSNQPQHF
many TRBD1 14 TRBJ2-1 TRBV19 TGTGCCAGTAGTATCCGGACAGGGGTGAATGAGCAGTTCTTC CASSIRTGVNEQFF
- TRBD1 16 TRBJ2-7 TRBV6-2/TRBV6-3 TGTGCCAGCAGTTACGGACAGGGTGGTGCAGTCTACGAGCAGTACTTC CASSYGQGGAVYEQYF
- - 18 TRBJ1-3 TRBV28 TGTGCCAGCAGCATGCGAAAGACAGGACTAATCTCTGGAAACACCATATATTTT CASSMRKTGLISGNTIYF
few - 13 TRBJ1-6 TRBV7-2 TGTGCCAGCAGCTTAGCTGGCATATCACCCCTCCACTTT CASSLAGISPLHF
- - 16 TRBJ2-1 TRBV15 TGTGCCACCAGCAGAGGCCGGGGGTCTTCCTACAATGAGCAGTTCTTC CATSRGRGSSYNEQFF
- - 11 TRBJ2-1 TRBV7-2 TGTGCCAGCCAACCGTACAATGAGCAGTTCTTC CASQPYNEQFF
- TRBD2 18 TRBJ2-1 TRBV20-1 TGCAGTGCGAACGACGGGACGGGACTAGCGGGGGGGCGGAATGAGCAGTTCTTC CSANDGTGLAGGRNEQFF
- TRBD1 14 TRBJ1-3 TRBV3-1 TGTGCCAGCAGCGATCAGGGGGTTGGAAACACCATATATTTT CASSDQGVGNTIYF
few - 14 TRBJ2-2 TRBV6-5 TGTGCCAGCAGTTACTCGAGGCGCACCGGGGAGCTGTTTTTT CASSYSRRTGELFF
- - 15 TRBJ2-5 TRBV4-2 TGTGCCAGCAGCCTGGGACTGGGAGCGGGAGAGACCCAGTACTTC CASSLGLGAGETQYF
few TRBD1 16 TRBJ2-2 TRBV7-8 TGTGCCAGCAGTCAACCGGGACAGGGTTACACCGGGGAGCTGTTTTTT CASSQPGQGYTGELFF
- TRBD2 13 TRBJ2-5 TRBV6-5 TGTGCCAGCAGTTACCTAGCGGGGGAGGCTCAGTACTTC CASSYLAGEAQYF
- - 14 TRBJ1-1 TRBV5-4 TGTGCCAGCAGCAGCATCAACAGGAACACTGAAGCTTTCTTT CASSSINRNTEAFF
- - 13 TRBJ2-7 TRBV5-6 TGTGCCAGCGGAAGAACGACGGCTTACGAGCAGTACTTC CASGRTTAYEQYF
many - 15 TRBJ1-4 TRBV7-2 TGTGCCAGCAGCTTAGTGGCGGGGATCAGTGAAAAACTGTTTTTT CASSLVAGISEKLFF
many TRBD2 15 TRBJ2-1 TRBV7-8 TGTGCCAGCAGGCGGGTGGGAGGGCCCTACAATGAGCAGTTCTTC CASRRVGGPYNEQFF
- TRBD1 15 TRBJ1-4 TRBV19 TGTGCCAGTAGTGCCACGGGACAGGGAAACGAAAAACTGTTTTTT CASSATGQGNEKLFF
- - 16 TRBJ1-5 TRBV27 TGTGCCGCGCTAGGTTACAGGGACAAGGAGAATCAGCCCCAGCATTTT CAALGYRDKENQPQHF
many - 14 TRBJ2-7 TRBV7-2 TGTGCCAGCAGCCCACGCAGGGATAACTACGAGCAGTACTTC CASSPRRDNYEQYF